The TCR beta chain under discussion was sequenced for a study of radiation and T cells in renal cell carcinoma. About the study: Nephrectomy followed 15 Gy stereotactic body radiation by 4 weeks.

Comments on this clone: Its specificity is not known.

From germline, CDR1 is ENHRY and CDR2 SYGVKD. The CDR3 sequence is 20 residues long. The V end lost 3 bases, the J end lost 2 bases, and 28 bases lay between the germline ends. Study findings and constraints: Top tumor clonotypes rose in blood 2 weeks post-radiation, then contracted.

The data were produced by immunoSEQ multiplex PCR, yet TCRdb's version contains in-frame clones alone and is incomplete. The table records just over 95,000 clones, 65% to 90% of them present only once. Sample time point: baseline pretreatment blood. Treatment given: 15 Gy SBRT to primary tumor, nephrectomy 4 weeks later. Blood was sampled at baseline, 2 weeks and 4 weeks after SBRT. This renal cell carcinoma was of the clear cell type. The TCR comes from a man over 45 with renal cell carcinoma. The chain joins TRBV10-3 to TRBJ1-2, with D hard to call. Sequenced material: blood, taken from a patient whose treatment included radiotherapy and nephrectomy. CDR3 region: CAISDTRSQLNRRANYGYTF. The CDR3 region has the DNA TGTGCCATCAGTGACACCCGCTCCCAATTAAATAGGAGGGCAAACTATGGCTACACCTTC.